These 7 T cell receptor beta chains originate from one sample sequenced in a study of blood T cell repertoires in COVID-19. The assay was immunoSEQ multiplex PCR, and TCRdb's table has in-frame clones only and misses some. The data hold more than 70,000 clones, with approximately 86% observed a single time. What was sequenced was peripheral blood. The receptors here all came from an elderly woman with acute or convalescent COVID-19.

V gene TRBV7-2 combines with J gene TRBJ2-3; tentative D call: TRBD2 (7 bases). There are 15 residues in the CDR3. CDR1 and CDR2 (germline): SGHTA, FQGNSA. The V end was cut by 1 base, the J end by 1 base, with 9 bases between. The CDR3 DNA is TGTGCCAGCAGCTTAGGGGGGGGCGGCACAGATACGCAGTATTTT. Its translation: CASSLGGGGTDTQYF.

As DNA, the CDR3 is TGTGCCAGCAGCTTAAATCGTTTAACTAGCGGGGTAGATGAGCAGTTCTTC. Translated, it gives CASSLNRLTSGVDEQFF. The V call is TRBV7-3, the J call TRBJ2-1, with 10 bases aligning to TRBD2. This CDR3 is 17 amino acids long. From germline, CDR1 is SGHTA and CDR2 FQGTGA. V lost 1 base and J lost 8; bases outside the gene matches: 11.

The chain couples TRBV24-1 to TRBJ2-1; 9 positions agree with TRBD2. V lost 5 bases to trimming and J lost 8 bases; unmatched junction nucleotides: 9. The CDR3 spans 15 residues. Germline V gene data show CDR1 as KGHDR and CDR2 as SFDVKD. The CDR3 spells CATSGLAGVGDEQFF. CDR3 DNA sequence: TGTGCCACCAGTGGCTTAGCGGGGGTGGGCGATGAGCAGTTCTTC.

V usage is TRBV5-8 and J usage is TRBJ2-5; 11 bases are a match to TRBD2. Per the germline V gene, CDR1 is SGHTS and CDR2 is YDEGEE. CDR3 length: 18 amino acids. V lost 1 base, J lost 3 bases, and 11 bases stayed unmatched. CDR3 nucleotides: TGTGCCAGCAGCTTGTACCTAGCGGGGGGAGAACTAAAAGAGACCCAGTACTTC. Protein: CASSLYLAGGELKETQYF.

The V and J genes are TRBV19 and TRBJ1-2, with TRBD1 matching 7 bases. J gave up 0 bases and V 9 bases, and 1 base lay outside the gene matches. CDR1 is LNHDA, CDR2 SQIVND, per germline (reference sequence). The CDR3 contains 12 residues. CDR3 nucleotide sequence: TGTGCCAGCGGGACAGCTAACTATGGCTACACCTTC. Residues: CASGTANYGYTF. Complete variable domain (other parts from reference TRBV19 and TRBJ1-2): DGGITQSPKYLFRKEGQNVTLSCEQNLNHDAMYWYRQDPGQGLRLIYYSQIVNDFQKGDIAEGYSVSREKKESFPLTVTSAQKNPTAFYLCASGTANYGYTFGSGTRLTVV.

This clone has only one observation. The chain links TRBV4-1 to TRBJ2-7, with D tentatively TRBD2 (5 bases). V shed 4 bases and J shed 0 bases, with 16 bases lying between them. CDR1 and CDR2 (germline): MGHRA, YSYEKL. The CDR3 loop spans 16 amino acids. As DNA, the CDR3 is TGCGCCAGCAGCCTCGCCTGGGATGGAGGCTCCTACGAGCAGTACTTC. This encodes CASSLAWDGGSYEQYF.

The rearrangement links TRBV2 to TRBJ1-6; the D is unclear. Germline CDR1 and CDR2: SNHLY and FYNNEI. Trimming shortened V by 6 bases and J by 8 bases, and 14 bases separated the two germline ends. The CDR3 contains 14 residues. The chain's CDR3 is CASSNRESHSPLHF. CDR3 bases: TGTGCCAGCAGCAACCGGGAGAGCCATTCACCCCTCCACTTT.